These 26 T cell receptor beta chains were sequenced from one sample in a study of glioma-infiltrating T cells. TCR alpha and beta CDR3 regions were amplified from RNA using iRepertoire nested multiplex PCR. MiXCR, run by TCRdb on the multiplex PCR reads, gives a single entry per CDR3 protein. The sample has a few hundred thousand distinct CDR3 sequences; around 45% are singletons. Material for sequencing was glioma tissue, nonneoplastic brain tissue, or PBMCs (not recorded which). Every receptor here comes from a human donor with low-grade glioma or glioblastoma, undergoing nonglioma brain surgery, or in good health (not recorded which).

The rearrangement uses TRBV4-2 and TRBJ2-7; D is possibly TRBD1 (6 bases). Deletions cut 4 bases from V and 2 bases from J, with 12 bases between. The CDR3 totals 14 residues. The germline V gene has CDR1 LGHNA and CDR2 YNFKEQ. The CDR3 spells CASSPEDSPYEQYF. CDR3 bases: TGTGCCAGCAGCCCAGAGGACAGCCCCTACGAGCAGTACTTC.

Many counts were recorded for this clonotype. The rearrangement uses TRBV4-1 and TRBJ2-1; TRBD2 might be the D (6 bases). In germline, CDR1 is MGHRA, CDR2 YSYEKL. This CDR3 spans 18 amino acids. With 5 bases removed from V and 6 bases from J, the gap between germline ends came to 26 bases. The CDR3 sequence is CASSSLPAGSPVANEQFF. For the CDR3, the DNA is TGCGCCAGCAGCTCCCTTCCCGCGGGAAGCCCGGTGGCCAATGAGCAGTTCTTC.

This clonotype was detected a few times. The gene calls are TRBV4-2 and TRBJ2-1; D ambiguous. Germline V gene lookup returns CDR1 LGHNA and CDR2 YNFKEQ. The CDR3 is made up of 16 amino acids. The V end was cut by 0 bases, the J end by 2 bases, with 11 bases between. The CDR3 nucleotides are TGTGCCAGCAGCCAAGATCAAGGGCTCACCTACAATGAGCAGTTCTTC. Amino acid sequence: CASSQDQGLTYNEQFF.

This clonotype appeared a few times. A much larger clone sits a single nucleotide away, making a read error possible. The conserved closing phenylalanine or tryptophan is absent in this CDR3, likely reflecting a read error. Because the CDR3's place on the DNA is in doubt, the DNA is left out and the CDR3 is given as listed by TCRdb. The V gene is TRBV19, the J gene TRBJ2-1; whether TRBD1, the table's D call, matches the DNA was not checked. The CDR3 spans 13 residues, counting both ends. CDR1 LNHDA and CDR2 SQIVND come from the germline V gene (reference sequence). This chain's CDR3 is CASTDRGQGIRFS.

The genes are TRBV7-2 and TRBJ2-2; perhaps TRBD2 as D (6 bases). Trimming left V 1 base short and J 5 bases short, with 8 bases between. Germline lookup yields CDR1 SGHTA and CDR2 FQGNSA. The CDR3 has 14 residues. The CDR3 region has the DNA TGTGCCAGCAGCTTAGTTCGGGGGACCGGGGAGCTGTTTTTT. Translation: CASSLVRGTGELFF.

This clonotype is a singleton in its sample. This may be a read error, as it is one base from a much larger clone. V is TRBV6-1 and J is TRBJ2-1, with D hard to call. The CDR3 extends over 14 amino acids. Looked up from germline, CDR1 is MNHNS and CDR2 is SASEGT. With 4 bases removed from V and 10 bases from J, the gap between germline ends came to 17 bases. The DNA for the CDR3 is TGTGCCAGCAGTGCACGGTCGGTCTCCTACGAGCAGTTCTTC. Protein sequence: CASSARSVSYEQFF.

The chain has TRBV28 and TRBJ2-7; D not resolved. The ends were cut back, 6 bases at V and 2 bases at J, with 11 bases in the middle. CDR3 size: 13 residues. CDR1 is MDHEN and CDR2 is SYDVKM in the germline V gene. The CDR3 loop reads CASRRLAPYEQYF. CDR3 DNA: TGTGCCAGCAGACGACTGGCCCCCTACGAGCAGTACTTC.

Worth noting for this clonotype: The junction does not match germline at one end; this may be a read error. The V and J genes are TRBV29-1 and TRBJ2-3, with D uncertain. CDR1 SQVTM and CDR2 ANQGSEA come from the germline V gene. The CDR3 is made up of 11 amino acids. Written as DNA, the CDR3 is TGCAGCGTTGAACCCCCAGATACGCGGTATTTT. Its protein is CSVEPPDTRYF.

This clonotype has only a few counts. This chain links TRBV7-2 with TRBJ2-5; the D gene is possibly TRBD1 (6 bases). V gave up 5 bases and J gave up 2 bases, with 18 bases separating them. The CDR3 runs to 16 residues. Per the germline V gene, CDR1 is SGHTA and CDR2 is FQGNSA. The CDR3 loop is CASSQPQGHRQETQYF. In nucleotides, the CDR3 is TGTGCCAGCAGCCAGCCACAGGGCCACCGGCAAGAGACCCAGTACTTC.

The chain combines TRBV20-1 with TRBJ1-5; 7 bases fit TRBD1. The trim removed 1 base at V and 4 bases at J, leaving 7 bases unmatched. This CDR3 spans 15 amino acids. Looked up from germline, CDR1 is DFQATT and CDR2 is SNEGSKA (reference sequence). CDR3 sequence reads: CSARGQGGQNQPQHF. Here the CDR3 DNA reads TGCAGTGCTAGAGGCCAAGGGGGCCAAAATCAGCCCCAGCATTTT.

The CDR3 loop is CASSQDRGGGYTF. In nucleotides, the CDR3 is TGTGCCAGCAGCCAGGACAGGGGAGGTGGCTACACCTTC. The rearrangement uses TRBV7-2 and TRBJ1-2; 9 bases fit TRBD1. This CDR3 is built from 13 residues. Trimming removed 5 bases from V and 7 bases from J; junction bases left unmatched: 5. CDR1 and CDR2 from the germline V gene are SGHTA and FQGNSA.

The V gene is TRBV6-2 or TRBV6-3, the J gene TRBJ2-7; D may be TRBD1 (6 bases). The CDR3 is 16 residues long. Germline assignment: CDR1 MNHEY and CDR2 SVGEGT. Deletions cut 0 bases from V and 0 bases from J, with 12 bases between. The CDR3 sequence is CASSYSMQGFSYEQYF. The CDR3 DNA reads as TGTGCCAGCAGTTACTCAATGCAGGGGTTCTCCTACGAGCAGTACTTC.

Regarding this clonotype: A read error is possible here, since a much larger clone lies one base away. V and J are TRBV25-1 and TRBJ1-1; D is uncertain. The ends were cut back, 2 bases at V and 6 bases at J, with 4 bases in the middle. Germline loops: CDR1 MGHDK, CDR2 SYGVNS. This CDR3 is 11 amino acids long. The CDR3 DNA follows: TGTGCCAGCAGTGAAGGGTCTGAAGCTTTCTTT. Amino acids: CASSEGSEAFF.

This clonotype was seen at least ten times. The chain links TRBV15 to TRBJ1-4; 7 bases fit TRBD1. V trimming: 1 base; J trimming: 9 bases; junction bases outside the gene matches: 5. In germline, CDR1 is LNHNV, CDR2 YYDKDF (reference sequence). The CDR3 has 14 residues. Written as DNA, the CDR3 is TGTGCCACCAGCAGAGGGACAGGATCCAAAAAACTGTTTTTT. This gives the protein CATSRGTGSKKLFF.

The V gene is TRBV20-1, the J gene TRBJ1-2; D remains unclear. Germline V gene lookup returns CDR1 DFQATT and CDR2 SNEGSKA (reference sequence). This CDR3 has 10 residues. Trimming removed 3 bases at V and 8 bases at J, with 7 bases between. CDR3 sequence reads: CSASGTGYTF. The CDR3 region has the DNA TGCAGTGCTAGTGGAACAGGCTACACCTTC.

The sample holds one count of this clonotype. One end of the junction is discordant with germline, which a read error may explain. This chain joins TRBV4-1 and TRBJ2-1; D gene unclear. The CDR3 runs to 14 residues. Germline V gives CDR1 MGHRA, CDR2 YSYEKL. The CDR3 reads CASSQEGPLNEQFF. As DNA, the CDR3 is TGTGCCAGCAGCCAAGAAGGCCCACTCAATGAGCAGTTCTTC.

The table lists this clonotype with a few counts. The J gene is TRBJ2-7, the V gene TRBV6-6, with 8 bases lining up with TRBD2. CDR3 length equals 14 residues. V lost 6 bases, J lost 6 bases, and 10 bases stayed unmatched. Germline V gives CDR1 MNHNY, CDR2 SVGAGI (reference sequence). DNA of the CDR3: TGTGCCAGCAGGCGGGGGGACCTATTTGCCGAGCAGTACTTC. Translating gives CASRRGDLFAEQYF.

Details on this clonotype: A much more abundant neighbour one base away suggests this may be a read error. The V and J genes are TRBV20-1 and TRBJ1-2; D remains unclear. The CDR3 consists of 14 residues. Germline V lookup: CDR1 DFQATT, CDR2 SNEGSKA (reference sequence). CDR3 protein: CSASSGSISYGYIF. CDR3 bases: TGCAGTGCTAGCTCGGGTTCGATCAGCTATGGCTACATCTTC.

Ten or more counts support this clonotype. The chain couples TRBV28 to TRBJ1-2; D is unclear. Trimming took 2 bases from V and 13 from J, leaving 14 bases between them. In germline, CDR1 is MDHEN, CDR2 SYDVKM. This CDR3 has 12 amino acids. CDR3 loop: CASSLEGRKVTF. CDR3 sequence (DNA): TGTGCCAGCAGTTTAGAGGGCAGAAAGGTCACCTTC.

This clonotype was picked up a small number of times. The rearrangement links TRBV12-3 or TRBV12-4 to TRBJ1-2, with 9 bases identical to TRBD1. V was clipped by 5 bases and J by 8 bases; unmatched bases: 9. CDR3 size: 14 residues. The CDR3 reads CASSPTGGARGYTF. DNA of the CDR3: TGTGCCAGCAGTCCGACAGGGGGGGCTCGGGGCTACACCTTC.

Remarks on this clonotype: The junction and the germline gene differ at one end; a read error may be behind it. The V and J genes are TRBV4-1 and TRBJ2-1; D possibly corresponds to TRBD2 (5 bases). Germline CDR1 reads MGHRA; CDR2 reads YSYEKL. The CDR3 extends over 15 amino acids. CDR3 amino acids: CASNQNSLARVEQFF. CDR3 sequence (DNA): TGCGCCAGCAACCAAAACTCCTTAGCGAGAGTTGAGCAGTTCTTC.

V usage is TRBV15 and J usage is TRBJ2-2; 8 nucleotides line up with TRBD1. The CDR3 spans 12 residues. The ends lost 4 bases at V and 17 bases at J; junction bases unmatched: 9. Germline CDR1 and CDR2: LNHNV and YYDKDF (reference sequence). The CDR3 nucleotides read TGTGCCACCAGCAACTCCAGGGGGCTCTCTTTTTTT. As protein: CATSNSRGLSFF.

This clonotype was seen only a few times. This sequence joins TRBV27 and TRBJ2-1; tentatively, D is TRBD1 (6 bases). Per germline, CDR1 MNHEY and CDR2 SMNVEV (reference sequence). The CDR3 covers 13 residues. The V and J ends lost 5 bases and 9 bases respectively, with 14 bases between them. The CDR3 DNA is TGTGCCAGCAGTGTCCAGGGGTATAGTGAGCAGTTCTTC. Translated: CASSVQGYSEQFF.

Ten or more counts support this clonotype. The rearrangement joins TRBV6-1 to TRBJ2-5; tentatively, D is TRBD2 (6 bases). Germline assignment: CDR1 MNHNS and CDR2 SASEGT. This CDR3 has 13 amino acids. The V and J ends lost 2 bases and 7 bases respectively, with 11 bases between them. The CDR3 bases are TGTGCCAGCAGTGAACGACTAGAGGGGACCCAGTACTTC. It specifies CASSERLEGTQYF.

A word on this clonotype: This may be a read error, as it is one base from a much larger clone. The chain carries TRBV20-1 and TRBJ2-7, with no clear D. The length of the CDR3 is 13 residues. Per the germline V gene, CDR1 is DFQATT and CDR2 is SNEGSKA (reference sequence). Here the CDR3 DNA reads TGCAGTGCTAGAACCCCGGACGGCTACGAGCTGTACTTC. It is translated as CSARTPDGYELYF.

The chain combines TRBV6-1 with TRBJ2-1; 7 bases align to TRBD2. This CDR3 spans 15 amino acids. CDR1 is MNHNS and CDR2 is SASEGT in the germline V gene. Trimming took 7 bases from V and 4 from J; bases not matched to a gene: 10. CDR3 amino acids: CASTASSGFYNEQFF. The CDR3 nucleotides read TGTGCCAGCACTGCTAGTAGCGGGTTTTACAATGAGCAGTTCTTC.